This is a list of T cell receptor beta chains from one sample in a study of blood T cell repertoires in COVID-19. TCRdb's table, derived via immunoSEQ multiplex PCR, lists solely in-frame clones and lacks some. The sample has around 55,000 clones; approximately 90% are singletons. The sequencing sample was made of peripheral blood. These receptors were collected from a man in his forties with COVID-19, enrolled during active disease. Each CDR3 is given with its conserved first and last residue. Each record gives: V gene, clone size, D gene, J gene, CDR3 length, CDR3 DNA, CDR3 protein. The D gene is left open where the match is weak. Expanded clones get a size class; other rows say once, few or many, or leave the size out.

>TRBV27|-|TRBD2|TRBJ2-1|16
TGTGCCAGCAGTCCTGATAGCGGGGGGGCCTACAATGAGCAGTTCTTC
CASSPDSGGAYNEQFF
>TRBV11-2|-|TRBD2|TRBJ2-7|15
TGTGCCAGCAGGGACGCGGGGGAGATTTCCTACGAGCAGTACTTC
CASRDAGEISYEQYF
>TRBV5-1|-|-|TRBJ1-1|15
TGCGCCAGCAGCTTCGGGTCAGGGGAGGGCACTGAAGCTTTCTTT
CASSFGSGEGTEAFF
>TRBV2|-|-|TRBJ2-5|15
TGTGCCAGCAGTGAAGCGACTGCACCCGGGGGGACCCAGTACTTC
CASSEATAPGGTQYF
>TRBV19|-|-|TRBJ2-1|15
TGTGCCAGTAGACCCGGTCAGGGTGGCTACAATGAGCAGTTCTTC
CASRPGQGGYNEQFF
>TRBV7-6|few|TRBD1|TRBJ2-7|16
TGTGCCAGCAGCCCGATCCCCGGGACAGGAGCCTACGAGCAGTACTTC
CASSPIPGTGAYEQYF
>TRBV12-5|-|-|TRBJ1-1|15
TGTGCTAGTGGTTGGGGGAGGGTGAAGAACACTGAAGCTTTCTTT
CASGWGRVKNTEAFF
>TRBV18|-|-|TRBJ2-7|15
TGTGCCAGCTCCACGGGGGGCAGGGCCTCCTACGAGCAGTACTTC
CASSTGGRASYEQYF
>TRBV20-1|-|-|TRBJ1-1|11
TGCAGTGCCAGGGACGGGAGAAGAGCTTTCTTT
CSARDGRRAFF
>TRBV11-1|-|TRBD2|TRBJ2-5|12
TGTGCCAGCAGCTGGGGGGGGGAGACCCAGTACTTC
CASSWGGETQYF
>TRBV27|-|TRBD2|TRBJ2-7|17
TGTGCCAGCAGTTCCGTTACGGTAGCGGGAGTAGGAGACGAGCAGTACTTC
CASSSVTVAGVGDEQYF
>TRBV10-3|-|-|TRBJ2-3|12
TGTGCCATCAGTGAGTCCCTTGATACGCAGTATTTT
CAISESLDTQYF
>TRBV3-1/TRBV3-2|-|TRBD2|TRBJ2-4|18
TGTGCCAGCAGCCAAGGGACTAGCGGGGGGGTTGACAAAAACATTCAGTACTTC
CASSQGTSGGVDKNIQYF
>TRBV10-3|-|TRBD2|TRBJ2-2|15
TGTGCCTCGACTAGCGGGGGAGGGGACACCGGGGAGCTGTTTTTT
CASTSGGGDTGELFF
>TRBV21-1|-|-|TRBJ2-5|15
TGTGCCAGCAGCAAGGGAGCAGCGTACCAAGAGACCCAGTACTTC
CASSKGAAYQETQYF
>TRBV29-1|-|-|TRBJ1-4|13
TGCAGCGTTGGGCCGGGGTTGGGGGAAAAACTGTTTTTT
CSVGPGLGEKLFF
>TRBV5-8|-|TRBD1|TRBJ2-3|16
TGTGCCAGCAGGCCAATGGGACAGGGGACCACAGATACGCAGTATTTT
CASRPMGQGTTDTQYF
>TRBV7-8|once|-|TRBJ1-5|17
TGTGCCAGCAGCTTAGACGTAACAGGGTGGGGCAATCAGCCCCAGCATTTT
CASSLDVTGWGNQPQHF
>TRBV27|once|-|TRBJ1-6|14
TGTGCCAGTCACAGCGGGACCAATAATTCACCCCTCCACTTT
CASHSGTNNSPLHF
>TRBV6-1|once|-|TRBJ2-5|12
TGTGCCAGCAGTGAACGAGGGAAGACCCAGTACTTC
CASSERGKTQYF
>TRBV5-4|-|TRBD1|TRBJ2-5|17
TGTGCCAGCAGCCCTAATAGACGGGACAGCCTCCAAGAGACCCAGTACTTC
CASSPNRRDSLQETQYF